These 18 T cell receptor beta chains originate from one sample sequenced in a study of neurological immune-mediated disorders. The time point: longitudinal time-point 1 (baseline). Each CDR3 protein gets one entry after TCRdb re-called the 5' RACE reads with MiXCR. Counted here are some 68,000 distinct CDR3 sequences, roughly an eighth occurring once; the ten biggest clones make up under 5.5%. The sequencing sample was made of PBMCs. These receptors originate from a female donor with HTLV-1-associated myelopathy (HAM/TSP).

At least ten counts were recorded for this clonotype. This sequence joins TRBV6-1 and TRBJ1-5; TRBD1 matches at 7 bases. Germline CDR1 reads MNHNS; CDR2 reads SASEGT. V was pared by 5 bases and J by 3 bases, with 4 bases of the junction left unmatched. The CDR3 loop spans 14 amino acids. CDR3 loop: CASSRTGDNQPQHF. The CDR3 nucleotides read TGTGCCAGCAGTAGAACAGGGGACAATCAGCCCCAGCATTTT.

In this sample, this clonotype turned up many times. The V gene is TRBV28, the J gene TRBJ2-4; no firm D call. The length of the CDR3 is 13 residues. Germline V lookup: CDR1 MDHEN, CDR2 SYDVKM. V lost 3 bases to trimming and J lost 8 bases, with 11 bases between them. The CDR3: CASSLWAEDIQYF. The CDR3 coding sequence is TGTGCCAGCAGTTTGTGGGCCGAGGACATTCAGTACTTC.

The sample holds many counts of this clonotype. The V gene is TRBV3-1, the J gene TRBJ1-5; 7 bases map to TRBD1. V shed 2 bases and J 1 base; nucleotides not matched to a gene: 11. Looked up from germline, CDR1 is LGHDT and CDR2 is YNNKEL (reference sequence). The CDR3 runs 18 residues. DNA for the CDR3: TGTGCCAGCAGCCAACGAAGCAGGACAGGTCAGAGCAATCAGCCCCAGCATTTT. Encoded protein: CASSQRSRTGQSNQPQHF. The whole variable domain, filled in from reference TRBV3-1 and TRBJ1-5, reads DTAVSQTPKYLVTQMGNDKSIKCEQNLGHDTMYWYKQDSKKFLKIMFSYNNKELIINETVPNRFSPKSPDKAHLNLHINSLELGDSAVYFCASSQRSRTGQSNQPQHFGDGTRLSIL.

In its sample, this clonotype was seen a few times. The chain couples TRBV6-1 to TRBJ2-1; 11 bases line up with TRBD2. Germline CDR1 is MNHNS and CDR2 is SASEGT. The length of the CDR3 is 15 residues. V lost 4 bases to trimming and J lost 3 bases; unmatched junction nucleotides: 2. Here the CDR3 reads CASSATSGGYNEQFF. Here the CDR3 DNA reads TGTGCCAGCAGTGCCACTAGCGGGGGCTACAATGAGCAGTTCTTC.

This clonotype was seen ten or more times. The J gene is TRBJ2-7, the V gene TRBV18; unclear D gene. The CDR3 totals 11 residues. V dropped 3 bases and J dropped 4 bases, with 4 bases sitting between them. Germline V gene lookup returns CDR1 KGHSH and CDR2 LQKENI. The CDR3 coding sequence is TGTGCCAGCTCACCGGAGTACGAGCAGTACTTC. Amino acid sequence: CASSPEYEQYF.

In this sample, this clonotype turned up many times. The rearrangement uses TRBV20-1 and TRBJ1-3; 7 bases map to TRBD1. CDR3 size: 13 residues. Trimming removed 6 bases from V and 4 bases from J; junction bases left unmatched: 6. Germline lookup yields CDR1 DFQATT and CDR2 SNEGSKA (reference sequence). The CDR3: CSAQTGIGNTIYF. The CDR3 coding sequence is TGCAGTGCCCAGACAGGGATCGGAAACACCATATATTTT.

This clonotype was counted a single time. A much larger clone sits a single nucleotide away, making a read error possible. DNA for the CDR3: TGTGCCAGCAGCCAAGGATGGGTCATCTCCTACGAGCAGTACTTC. Amino acid sequence: CASSQGWVISYEQYF. This chain connects TRBV3-1 to TRBJ2-7; no clear D gene. V shed 1 base and J shed 0 bases, with 10 bases lying between them. Germline V lookup: CDR1 LGHDT, CDR2 YNNKEL (reference sequence). The CDR3 runs to 15 residues.

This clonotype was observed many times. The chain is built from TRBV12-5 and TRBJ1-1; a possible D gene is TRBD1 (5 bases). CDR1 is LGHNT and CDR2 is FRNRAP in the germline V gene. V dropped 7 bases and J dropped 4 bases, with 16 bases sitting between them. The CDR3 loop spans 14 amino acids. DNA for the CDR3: TGTGCTAGTGCCCGGGGCAGGGCGGCCACTGAAGCTTTCTTT. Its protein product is CASARGRAATEAFF.

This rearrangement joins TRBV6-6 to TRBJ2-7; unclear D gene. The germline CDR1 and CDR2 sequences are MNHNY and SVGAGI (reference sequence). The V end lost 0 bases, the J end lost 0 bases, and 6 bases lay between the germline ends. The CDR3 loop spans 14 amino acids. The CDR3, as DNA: TGTGCCAGCAGTTACTCGGAGAGCTCCTACGAGCAGTACTTC. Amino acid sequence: CASSYSESSYEQYF.

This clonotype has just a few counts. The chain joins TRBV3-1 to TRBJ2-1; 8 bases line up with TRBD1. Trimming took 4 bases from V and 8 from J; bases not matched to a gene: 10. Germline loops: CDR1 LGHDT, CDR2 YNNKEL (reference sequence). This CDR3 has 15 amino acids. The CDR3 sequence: CASSLRTGRKDEQFF. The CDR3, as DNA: TGTGCCAGCAGCCTACGGACAGGGAGGAAGGATGAGCAGTTCTTC.

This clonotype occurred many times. The CDR3 protein is CASSSPGTLYYEQYF. The DNA of the CDR3 is TGTGCCAGCAGTTCACCCGGGACCCTCTACTACGAGCAGTACTTC. The rearrangement uses TRBV28 and TRBJ2-7; D assignment may be TRBD1 or TRBD2 (5 bases each). Trimming took 4 bases from V and 3 from J, leaving 16 bases between them. CDR3 length: 15 residues. The germline V gene has CDR1 MDHEN and CDR2 SYDVKM.

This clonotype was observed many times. The CDR3 DNA is TGCGCCAGCAGCCAACGCGGGGGACGGGCGAACACTGAAGCTTTCTTT. This gives the protein CASSQRGGRANTEAFF. This chain joins TRBV5-1 and TRBJ1-1; a weak D match, TRBD1 (5 bases). Germline V CDR1 and CDR2: SGHRS, YFSETQ. Trimming pared 4 bases from V and 1 base from J, leaving 17 bases between. The CDR3 sequence is 16 residues long.

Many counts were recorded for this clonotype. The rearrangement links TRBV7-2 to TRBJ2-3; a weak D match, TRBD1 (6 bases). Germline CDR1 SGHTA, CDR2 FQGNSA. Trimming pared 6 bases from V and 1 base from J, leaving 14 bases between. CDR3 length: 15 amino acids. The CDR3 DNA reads TGTGCCAGCAGGAGCCCGGGACAACGCACAGATACGCAGTATTTT. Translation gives CASRSPGQRTDTQYF.

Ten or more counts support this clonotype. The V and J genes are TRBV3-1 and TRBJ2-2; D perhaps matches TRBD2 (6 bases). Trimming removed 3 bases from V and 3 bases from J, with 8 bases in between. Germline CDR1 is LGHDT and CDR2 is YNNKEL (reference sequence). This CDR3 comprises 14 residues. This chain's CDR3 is CASSQRGYTGELFF. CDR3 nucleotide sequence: TGTGCCAGCAGCCAGCGGGGATACACCGGGGAGCTGTTTTTT.

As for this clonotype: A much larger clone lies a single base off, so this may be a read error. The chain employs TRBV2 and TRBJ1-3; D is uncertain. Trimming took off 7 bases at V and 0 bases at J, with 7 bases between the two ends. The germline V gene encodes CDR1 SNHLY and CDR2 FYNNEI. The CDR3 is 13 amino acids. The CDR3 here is CASIQDSGNTIYF. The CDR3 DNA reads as TGTGCCAGCATCCAGGACTCTGGAAACACCATATATTTT.

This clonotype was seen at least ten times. CDR3: CSARSPRTGNEKLFF. The CDR3 coding sequence is TGCAGTGCTAGGTCCCCGCGGACAGGGAATGAAAAACTGTTTTTT. V usage is TRBV20-1 and J usage is TRBJ1-4; 8 bases are shared with TRBD1. The junction had 8 bases not matched to a gene; V was cut back by 3 bases and J by 5 bases. Germline assignment: CDR1 DFQATT and CDR2 SNEGSKA (reference sequence). This CDR3 comprises 15 residues.

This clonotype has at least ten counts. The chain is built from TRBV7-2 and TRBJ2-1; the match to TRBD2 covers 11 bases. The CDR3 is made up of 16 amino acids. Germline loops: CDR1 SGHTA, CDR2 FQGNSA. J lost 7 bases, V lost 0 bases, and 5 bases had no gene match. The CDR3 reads CASSLASGGAGNEQFF. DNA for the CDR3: TGTGCCAGCAGCTTAGCTAGCGGGGGGGCTGGGAATGAGCAGTTCTTC.

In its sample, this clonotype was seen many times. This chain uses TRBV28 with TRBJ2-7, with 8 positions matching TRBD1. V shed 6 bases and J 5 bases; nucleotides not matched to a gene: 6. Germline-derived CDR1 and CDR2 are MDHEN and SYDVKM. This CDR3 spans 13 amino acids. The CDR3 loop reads CASRPDREHEQYF. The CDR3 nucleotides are TGTGCCAGCAGACCGGACAGGGAGCACGAGCAGTACTTC.